Sequencing of this T cell receptor (beta chain) was carried out in a study of cytomegalovirus exposure and HLA in healthy donors. Across the whole study: Genotyping of some 390 donors showed that 80% to 85% belonged to the Caucasian-associated ancestry cluster. Study-wide results and limits: Some V segments, TRBV6-2 and TRBV6-3 among them, were indistinguishable and were therefore excluded.

The donors comprised healthy bone marrow donors. CDR1 MGHDK and CDR2 SYGVNS come from the germline V gene. After removal of 6 bases from V and 8 bases from J, the junction contained 6 bases not matched to a gene. CDR3 length equals 13 residues. This clone came up a few times. Its antigen is as yet unknown. PCR involved 60 Vbeta and 13 Jbeta primers. TCRdb keeps only in-frame clones here, not all; method: immunoSEQ multiplex PCR. The top ten hold roughly 1.4% of the sample, which has around 180,000 clones, 77% seen once. The chain combines TRBV25-1 with TRBJ1-2, with TRBD1 identical over 10 bases. The receptor comes from a woman aged 25-40 years in good health and CMV-seropositive. Sequencing used PBMCs. CDR3 DNA: TGTGCCAGCAGCAGACAGGGGGCGGGAGGCTACACCTTC. Encoded protein: CASSRQGAGGYTF.